The 3 T cell receptor beta chains listed next were all sequenced from one sample in a study of T cell responses to AZD1222 COVID-19 vaccine. This table comes from immunoSEQ multiplex PCR, and its TCRdb copy is limited to in-frame clones, with some not included. The table has 110,000 or so clones, 86% seen once. This specimen was peripheral blood, taken 28 days after the second AZD1222 dose. The source is an adult who received the AZD1222 COVID-19 vaccine.

The genes are TRBV7-9 and TRBJ1-2; maybe TRBD1 (5 bases). Germline loops: CDR1 SEHNR, CDR2 FQNEAQ (reference sequence). The V end was cut by 5 bases, the J end by 2 bases, with 18 bases between. The CDR3 has 16 amino acids. The CDR3 DNA reads TGTGCCAGCAGCCCCGGGACTGAGTCGCTAAACTATGGCTACACCTTC. Translating it yields CASSPGTESLNYGYTF. Full variable domain (missing parts from reference TRBV7-9 and TRBJ1-2): DTGVSQNPRHKITKRGQNVTFRCDPISEHNRLYWYRQTLGQGPEFLTYFQNEAQLEKSRLLSDRFSAERPKGSFSTLEIQRTEQGDSAMYLCASSPGTESLNYGYTFGSGTRLTVV.

The chain carries TRBV7-9 and TRBJ2-3, with D uncertain. The CDR3 is 14 amino acids. The V gene's germline CDR1 is SEHNR and CDR2 FQNEAQ (reference sequence). Trimming removed 1 base at V and 5 bases at J, with 10 bases between. This chain's CDR3 is CASSLGFNRDTQYF. CDR3 sequence (DNA): TGTGCCAGCAGCTTAGGGTTTAACCGAGATACGCAGTATTTT.

V and J are TRBV9 and TRBJ1-1; possible D gene TRBD1, 6 bases. The CDR3 runs to 14 residues. The V end lost 0 bases, the J end lost 5 bases, and 11 bases lay between the germline ends. Germline V gene sequence: CDR1 SGDLS, CDR2 YYNGEE. CDR3 bases: TGTGCCAGCAGCGTAGTGGGGGCGGGAACTGAAGCTTTCTTT. Protein sequence: CASSVVGAGTEAFF. The variable domain in full, completed from reference TRBV9 and TRBJ1-1, reads DSGVTQTPKHLITATGQRVTLRCSPRSGDLSVYWYQQSLDQGLQFLIQYYNGEERAKGNILERFSAQQFPDLHSELNLSSLELGDSALYFCASSVVGAGTEAFFGQGTRLTVV.